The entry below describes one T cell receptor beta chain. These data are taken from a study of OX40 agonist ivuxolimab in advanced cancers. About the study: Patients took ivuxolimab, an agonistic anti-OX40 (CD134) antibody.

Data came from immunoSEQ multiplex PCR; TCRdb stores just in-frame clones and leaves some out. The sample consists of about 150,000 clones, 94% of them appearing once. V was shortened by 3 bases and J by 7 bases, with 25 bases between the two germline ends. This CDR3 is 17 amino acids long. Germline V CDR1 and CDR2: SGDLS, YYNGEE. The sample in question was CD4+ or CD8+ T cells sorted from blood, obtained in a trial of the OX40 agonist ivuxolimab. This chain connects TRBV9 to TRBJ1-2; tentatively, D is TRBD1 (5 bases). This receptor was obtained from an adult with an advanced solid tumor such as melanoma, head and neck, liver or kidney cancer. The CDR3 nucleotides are TGTGCCAGCAGCGGGGACTGGGACTATAGAATAGCGGCTGGCTACACCTTC. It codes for CASSGDWDYRIAAGYTF.